This T cell receptor beta chain appears in the sequencing data of a study of radiation and T cells in renal cell carcinoma. The repertoire was sequenced with immunoSEQ multiplex PCR; TCRdb's copy has only in-frame clones and lacks some. Found here are some 150,000 clones, roughly 90% of them singletons; the top ten hold under 20%. The CDR3 loop spans 16 amino acids. Time point of the sample: blood 4 weeks post-SBRT, at nephrectomy. The treatment here: 15 Gy SBRT to primary tumor, nephrectomy 4 weeks later. This TCR derives from a woman in her forties or fifties with renal cell carcinoma. The V and J genes are TRBV21-1 and TRBJ2-3; the table calls TRBD2, which could not be checked here. TRBV21-1 is marked as a pseudogene. The specimen comprised blood, sampled from a patient whose treatment included radiotherapy and nephrectomy. CDR3 DNA sequence: TGTGCCAGCAGCAACTCTTTAGCGTCTAGCACAGATACGCAGTATTTT. Amino acid sequence: CASSNSLASSTDTQYF.